The T cell receptor beta chain described here comes from a study of cytomegalovirus exposure and HLA in healthy donors. This clone was seen only once. The length of the CDR3 is 12 residues. With 4 bases removed from V and 5 bases from J, the gap between germline ends came to 8 bases. Germline loops: CDR1 SGHDN, CDR2 FVKESK. It was with 60 Vbeta and 13 Jbeta primers that the PCR ran. Libraries were prepared by immunoSEQ multiplex PCR; TCRdb keeps only in-frame clonotypes and omits some of them. The table includes some 200,000 clones, roughly 80% detected once. This chain connects TRBV14 to TRBJ1-2; D is perhaps TRBD1 (5 bases). The material sequenced was PBMCs. This sequence was found in a man aged 40-49 years in good health and CMV-seropositive. This chain's CDR3 is CASSLGGYGYTF. CDR3 bases: TGTGCCAGCAGCCTGGGGGGTTATGGCTACACCTTC.